The clone carrying this T cell receptor beta chain was counted a few times. Its antigen remains unidentified. Genomic DNA per cell subset filled all wells of several immunoSEQ plates. Clones were sequenced by immunoSEQ multiplex PCR, and TCRdb holds only the in-frame ones, with some missing. The sample has under 85,000 clones, roughly three fifths seen once. Each CD8 memory set brought CD45RO+ cells together with CCR7-negative CD45RA+ TemRA cells. The data belong to a study of shared clonotypes between healthy human individuals. Notes on the study in general: Rarefaction gave evidence that sorted-subset sequencing remained incomplete despite large depth. Represented diversity, genetic and exposure-history alike, was limited by few donors.

Sequenced sample: memory CD8+ T cells sorted from blood. The subset is: CD45RO+ cells pooled with CCR7-negative TemRA cells. This clonotype was sampled from a man aged 30 to 39 in good health.

DNA for the CDR3: TGTGCCAGCAGCTTAGACCGAGGGCACACAGATACGCAGTATTTT. Translation: CASSLDRGHTDTQYF. V and J are TRBV5-4 and TRBJ2-3; tentative D call: TRBD2 (5 bases). Trimming stripped 2 bases from V and 2 bases from J, with 12 bases between. CDR3 size: 15 residues. CDR1 SGHNT and CDR2 YYREEE come from the germline V gene (reference sequence).